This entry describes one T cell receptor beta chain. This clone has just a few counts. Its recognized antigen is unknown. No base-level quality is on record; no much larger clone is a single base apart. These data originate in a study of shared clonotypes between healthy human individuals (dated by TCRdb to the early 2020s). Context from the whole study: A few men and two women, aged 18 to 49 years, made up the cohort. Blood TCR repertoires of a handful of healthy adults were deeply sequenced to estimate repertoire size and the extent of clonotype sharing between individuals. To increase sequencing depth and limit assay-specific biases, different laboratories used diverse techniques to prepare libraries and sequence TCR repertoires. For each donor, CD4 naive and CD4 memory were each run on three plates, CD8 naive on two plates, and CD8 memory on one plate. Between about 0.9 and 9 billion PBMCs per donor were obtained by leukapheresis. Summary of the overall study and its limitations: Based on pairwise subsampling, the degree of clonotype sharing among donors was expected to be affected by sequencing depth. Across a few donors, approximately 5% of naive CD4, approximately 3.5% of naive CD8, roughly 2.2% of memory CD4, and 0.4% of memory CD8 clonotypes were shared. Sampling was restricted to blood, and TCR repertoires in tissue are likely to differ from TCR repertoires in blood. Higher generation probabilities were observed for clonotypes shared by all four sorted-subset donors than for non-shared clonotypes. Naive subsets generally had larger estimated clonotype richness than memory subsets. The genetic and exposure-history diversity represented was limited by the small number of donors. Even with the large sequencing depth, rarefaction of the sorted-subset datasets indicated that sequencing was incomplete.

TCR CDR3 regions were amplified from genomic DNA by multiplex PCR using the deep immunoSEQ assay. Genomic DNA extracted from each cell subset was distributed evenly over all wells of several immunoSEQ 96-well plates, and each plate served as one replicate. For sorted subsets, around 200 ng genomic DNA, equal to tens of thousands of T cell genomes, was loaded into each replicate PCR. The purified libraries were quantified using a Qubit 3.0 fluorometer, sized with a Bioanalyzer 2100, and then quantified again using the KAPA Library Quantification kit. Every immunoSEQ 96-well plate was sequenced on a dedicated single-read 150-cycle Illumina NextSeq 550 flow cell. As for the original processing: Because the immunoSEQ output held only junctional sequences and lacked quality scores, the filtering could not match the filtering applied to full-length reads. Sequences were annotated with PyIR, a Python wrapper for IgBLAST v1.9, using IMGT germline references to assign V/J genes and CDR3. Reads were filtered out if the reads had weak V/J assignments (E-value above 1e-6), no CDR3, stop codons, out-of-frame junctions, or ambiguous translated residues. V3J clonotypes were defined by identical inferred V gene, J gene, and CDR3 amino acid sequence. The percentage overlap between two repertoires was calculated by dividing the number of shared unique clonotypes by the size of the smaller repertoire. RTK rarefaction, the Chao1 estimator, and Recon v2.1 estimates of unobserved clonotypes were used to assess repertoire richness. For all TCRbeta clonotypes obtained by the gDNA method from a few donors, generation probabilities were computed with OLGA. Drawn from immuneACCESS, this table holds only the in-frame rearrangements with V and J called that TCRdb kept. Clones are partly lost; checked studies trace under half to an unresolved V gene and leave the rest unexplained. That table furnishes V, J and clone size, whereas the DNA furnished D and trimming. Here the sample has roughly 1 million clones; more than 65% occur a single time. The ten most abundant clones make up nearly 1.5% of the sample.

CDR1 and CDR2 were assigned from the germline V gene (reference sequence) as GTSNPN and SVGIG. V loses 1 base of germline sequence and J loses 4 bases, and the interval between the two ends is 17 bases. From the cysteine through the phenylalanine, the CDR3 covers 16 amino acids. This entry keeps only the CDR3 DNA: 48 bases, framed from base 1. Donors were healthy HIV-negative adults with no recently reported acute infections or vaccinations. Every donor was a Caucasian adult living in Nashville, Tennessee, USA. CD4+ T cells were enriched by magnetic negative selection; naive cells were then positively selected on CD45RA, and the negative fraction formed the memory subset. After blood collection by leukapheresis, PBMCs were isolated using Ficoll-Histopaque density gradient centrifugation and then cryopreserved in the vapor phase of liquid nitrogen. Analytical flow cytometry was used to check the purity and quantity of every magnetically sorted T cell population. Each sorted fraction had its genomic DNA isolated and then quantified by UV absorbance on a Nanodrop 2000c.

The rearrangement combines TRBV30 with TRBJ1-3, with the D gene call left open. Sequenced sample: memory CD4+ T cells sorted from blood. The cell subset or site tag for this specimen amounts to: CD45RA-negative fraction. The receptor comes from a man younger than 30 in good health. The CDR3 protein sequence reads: CAWSAGEGLYGNTIYF. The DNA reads TGTGCCTGGAGTGCCGGCGAGGGTCTCTACGGAAACACCATATATTTT.